The T cell receptor beta chain described here comes from a study of OX40 agonist ivuxolimab in advanced cancers. Trimming took 0 bases from V and 5 from J, leaving 10 bases between them. Per the germline V gene, CDR1 is SGHNT and CDR2 is YENEEA. This CDR3 has 15 amino acids. Only in-frame clones appear in the TCRdb table, and some are missing; sequencing was by immunoSEQ multiplex PCR. The sample shows approximately 86,000 clones, 80% to 95% of them seen only once. The specimen comprised CD4+ or CD8+ T cells sorted from blood, sampled in a trial of the OX40 agonist ivuxolimab. The J gene is TRBJ2-2, the V gene TRBV11-3, with D tentatively TRBD2 (6 bases). The TCR originated in an adult with an advanced solid tumor such as melanoma, head and neck, liver or kidney cancer. The CDR3 sequence is CASSLESGGTGELFF. The CDR3 DNA sequence: TGTGCCAGCAGCTTAGAAAGCGGAGGGACCGGGGAGCTGTTTTTT.